Shown below are 32 T cell receptor beta chains from a single sample sequenced in a study of T cells in Graves' hyperthyroidism and ophthalmopathy. RNA transcripts yielded amplified TCR beta CDR3 regions. TCR CDR3 regions were first amplified by RT-PCR with HTBI primers. Using its own MiXCR run on the multiplex PCR reads, TCRdb lists one record per CDR3 protein. The sample gives approximately 640,000 distinct CDR3 sequences, 45% of which show up once; about 7.7% is in the top ten. Sequenced: peripheral blood or thyroid tissue (not recorded which). The receptors derive from an adult man with Graves' disease, either hyperthyroidism or ophthalmopathy (not recorded which).

Notes on this clonotype: A junction boundary mismatches the germline segment, possibly from a read error. This sequence joins TRBV13 and TRBJ1-5; D is perhaps TRBD1 (6 bases). The germline V gene has CDR1 PRHDT and CDR2 FYEKMQ (reference sequence). This CDR3 has 14 residues. The CDR3, as DNA: TGTGCCAGCAGCTATGACAGGAGCAATCAGTCCCAGCATTTT. As protein: CASSYDRSNQSQHF.

The V gene is TRBV7-2, the J gene TRBJ1-2; maybe TRBD1 (5 bases). Trimming removed 5 bases at V and 4 bases at J, with 17 bases between. The germline V gene encodes CDR1 SGHTA and CDR2 FQGNSA. This CDR3 comprises 15 residues. The CDR3 sequence: CASSTNQGTGYGYTF. The CDR3 DNA sequence: TGTGCCAGCAGCACGAACCAGGGAACAGGCTATGGCTACACCTTC.

The chain recombines TRBV7-9 with TRBJ1-1, with D perhaps matching TRBD1 (5 bases). The CDR3 is 14 residues long. V was pared by 5 bases and J by 5 bases, with 15 bases between. Germline V lookup: CDR1 SEHNR, CDR2 FQNEAQ (reference sequence). CDR3 nucleotide sequence: TGTGCCAGCAGCATCTCCGGGGGTGGAACTGAAGCTTTCTTT. Translated: CASSISGGGTEAFF.

With respect to this clonotype: At one end, the junction sequence differs from germline, possibly due to a read error. The chain recombines TRBV20-1 with TRBJ1-2; D ambiguous. Germline V gene data show CDR1 as DFQATT and CDR2 as SNEGSKA (reference sequence). The CDR3 consists of 13 residues. The CDR3 loop reads CNARDYRAYGYTF. CDR3 sequence (DNA): TGCAATGCTAGAGATTACCGAGCGTATGGCTACACCTTC.

The gene calls are TRBV20-1 and TRBJ1-2; 7 bases fit TRBD1. CDR3 length equals 14 residues. From germline, CDR1 is DFQATT and CDR2 SNEGSKA (reference sequence). The ends lost 1 base at V and 4 bases at J; junction bases unmatched: 6. CDR3 coding DNA: TGCAGTGCTAGAGGTTTACAGGGGATCTATGGCTACACCTTC. Translating it yields CSARGLQGIYGYTF.

At least ten counts were recorded for this clonotype. This chain uses TRBV29-1 with TRBJ1-1; D gene uncertain. CDR3 length equals 12 residues. Looked up from germline, CDR1 is SQVTM and CDR2 is ANQGSEA. V lost 8 bases, J lost 0 bases, and 10 bases lay in between. CDR3 sequence: CSSETVNTEAFF. The DNA for the CDR3 is TGCAGCTCCGAGACGGTGAACACTGAAGCTTTCTTT.

This clonotype was counted at least ten times. The V call is TRBV25-1, the J call TRBJ1-2; 10 bases match TRBD1. From germline, CDR1 is MGHDK and CDR2 SYGVNS. This CDR3 contains 15 residues. V was pared by 5 bases and J by 6 bases, with 9 bases of the junction left unmatched. CDR3 sequence reads: CASSNRDRGEDGYTF. The CDR3 region has the DNA TGTGCCAGCAGTAACCGGGACAGGGGAGAAGATGGCTACACCTTC.

The chain couples TRBV30 to TRBJ1-1; D gene ambiguous. V lost 0 bases and J 7 bases, leaving 12 bases between the germline ends. Looked up from germline, CDR1 is GTSNPN and CDR2 is SVGIG (reference sequence). The CDR3 totals 13 residues. The CDR3 coding sequence is TGTGCCTGGAGTGTCGGTAGGAGAGGTGAAGCTTTCTTT. Protein: CAWSVGRRGEAFF.

This clonotype appeared many times. J is TRBJ1-1 and V is TRBV5-1, with 11 nucleotides matching TRBD1. Germline CDR1 is SGHRS and CDR2 is YFSETQ. The length of the CDR3 is 16 residues. V was clipped by 4 bases and J by 0 bases; unmatched bases: 5. DNA of the CDR3: TGCGCCAGCAGCCATGGACAGGGGGCAGTGAACACTGAAGCTTTCTTT. Translating it yields CASSHGQGAVNTEAFF. Filled out from reference TRBV5-1 and TRBJ1-1, the complete variable domain reads KAGVTQTPRYLIKTRGQQVTLSCSPISGHRSVSWYQQTPGQGLQFLFEYFSETQRNKGNFPGRFSGRQFSNSRSEMNVSTLELGDSALYLCASSHGQGAVNTEAFFGQGTRLTVV.

A note on this clonotype: The conserved phenylalanine or tryptophan normally closing the CDR3 is absent here, so this likely arose from a read error. The DNA is left out, because the CDR3 cannot be placed on it with certainty; the CDR3 is given as TCRdb lists it. CDR3 region: CATPPGPPNYGYTC. The chain links TRBV2 to TRBJ1-2. The CDR3 has 14 amino acids, counting both end residues. CDR1 and CDR2 (germline): SNHLY, FYNNEI.

This clonotype is a singleton in its sample. V is TRBV12-3 or TRBV12-4 and J is TRBJ1-5; 9 positions match TRBD1. V shed 5 bases and J 4 bases; nucleotides not matched to a gene: 6. CDR3 length equals 15 residues. The CDR3 spells CASSREQGANQPQHF. Here the CDR3 DNA reads TGTGCCAGCAGTCGCGAACAGGGGGCGAATCAGCCCCAGCATTTT.

This sequence joins TRBV10-3 and TRBJ1-1; possibly TRBD1 for D (5 bases). The length of the CDR3 is 13 residues. Trimming took off 8 bases at V and 3 bases at J, with 13 bases between the two ends. Germline assignment: CDR1 ENHRY and CDR2 SYGVKD. The CDR3 nucleotides read TGTGCCATCCAAGGGGTACAAGACACTGAAGCTTTCTTT. As protein: CAIQGVQDTEAFF.

The chain uses TRBV10-3 and TRBJ2-7; D is perhaps TRBD1 (5 bases). Germline lookup yields CDR1 ENHRY and CDR2 SYGVKD. This CDR3 is 14 amino acids long. V lost 2 bases to trimming and J lost 5 bases, with 13 bases between them. The CDR3 nucleotides are TGTGCCATCAGTGAGGACAGATCGGACGACGAGCAGTACTTC. It specifies CAISEDRSDDEQYF.

This clonotype was observed a few times. This rearrangement joins TRBV7-9 to TRBJ2-5; TRBD2 matches at 11 bases. CDR1 is SEHNR, CDR2 FQNEAQ, per germline (reference sequence). Losses at the gene ends were 3 bases for V and 1 base for J; bases not matched to a gene: 7. The CDR3 loop spans 17 amino acids. The CDR3 reads CASSFPSSGGTQETQYF. The CDR3 nucleotides read TGTGCCAGCAGCTTCCCCTCTAGCGGGGGGACCCAAGAGACCCAGTACTTC.

The gene calls are TRBV7-8 and TRBJ2-2, with 7 bases lining up with TRBD1. The CDR3 sequence is 17 residues long. The ends lost 5 bases at V and 3 bases at J; junction bases unmatched: 12. Germline lookup yields CDR1 SGHVS and CDR2 FQNEAQ. The CDR3 nucleotides are TGTGCCAGCAGCGAAGACAGAAGGGGGCCGGACACCGGGGAGCTGTTTTTT. This gives the protein CASSEDRRGPDTGELFF.

This clonotype has a count of ten or more. The chain has TRBV19 and TRBJ1-1; no definite D call. Trimming took 5 bases from V and 4 from J, leaving 11 bases between them. Germline CDR1 LNHDA, CDR2 SQIVND (reference sequence). The CDR3 totals 13 residues. CDR3 protein: CASSLDVGTEAFF. The CDR3 DNA reads as TGTGCCAGTAGTCTTGATGTTGGCACTGAAGCTTTCTTT.

V usage is TRBV7-2 and J usage is TRBJ1-3; D is uncertain. Per the germline V gene, CDR1 is SGHTA and CDR2 is FQGNSA. The V gene lost 5 bases and the J gene lost 2 bases, with 16 bases spanning the gap. This CDR3 has 16 residues. For the CDR3, the DNA is TGTGCCAGCAGCCAAGATCTCCCGCTGGCTGGAAACACCATATATTTT. It is translated as CASSQDLPLAGNTIYF.

This clonotype was seen repeatedly, ten times or more. The rearrangement uses TRBV11-2 and TRBJ1-4; unclear D gene. Between the trimmed V and J ends, which lost 5 bases and 3 bases, there was a span of 1 base. The CDR3 is made up of 11 amino acids. Per germline, CDR1 SGHAT and CDR2 FQNNGV. The CDR3 region has the DNA TGTGCCAGCAGCGCTAATGAAAAACTGTTTTTT. It yields the protein CASSANEKLFF. Full variable domain (remainder filled in from reference TRBV11-2 and TRBJ1-4): EAGVAQSPRYKIIEKRQSVAFWCNPISGHATLYWYQQILGQGPKLLIQFQNNGVVDDSQLPKDRFSAERLKGVDSTLKIQPAKLEDSAVYLCASSANEKLFFGSGTQLSVL.

In this sample, this clonotype turned up a few times. The chain couples TRBV5-1 to TRBJ2-2, with 7 positions matching TRBD1. Germline values: CDR1 SGHRS, CDR2 YFSETQ. The CDR3 sequence is 15 residues long. V lost 6 bases and J lost 5; bases outside the gene matches: 10. The CDR3: CASTLKIQGTGELFF. The CDR3 DNA is TGCGCCAGCACCCTGAAAATACAGGGGACCGGGGAGCTGTTTTTT.

This clonotype has ten or more counts. V usage is TRBV19 and J usage is TRBJ1-2; TRBD1 is a possible D gene (5 bases). The germline CDR1 and CDR2 sequences are LNHDA and SQIVND (reference sequence). V lost 8 bases and J 4 bases, leaving 8 bases between the germline ends. The CDR3 runs 11 residues. The CDR3 nucleotides read TGTGCCAGTTCGACAGTCTATGGCTACACCTTC. Its protein is CASSTVYGYTF.

This clonotype was counted a few times. CDR3 amino acids: CASSPSHRTGELFF. The CDR3 bases are TGTGCCAGCAGCCCTAGCCACCGGACCGGGGAGCTGTTTTTT. The gene calls are TRBV11-2 and TRBJ2-2, with a tentative D call TRBD2 (5 bases). Germline V gene lookup returns CDR1 SGHAT and CDR2 FQNNGV. This CDR3 region has 14 residues. Trimming removed 5 bases at V and 5 bases at J, with 12 bases between.

This clonotype was counted a few times. The V and J genes are TRBV6-1 and TRBJ1-5, with D perhaps TRBD1 (5 bases). Per germline, CDR1 MNHNS and CDR2 SASEGT. Trimming took off 8 bases at V and 8 bases at J, with 16 bases between the two ends. The CDR3 sequence is 13 residues long. This CDR3 is CASGLGGVKPQHF. Here the CDR3 DNA reads TGTGCCAGCGGTCTTGGGGGAGTGAAGCCCCAGCATTTT.

The V gene is TRBV2, the J gene TRBJ1-1; 7 bases align to TRBD1. Looked up from germline, CDR1 is SNHLY and CDR2 is FYNNEI. With V trimmed by 6 bases and J by 5 bases, 12 bases remained unmatched. This CDR3 has 15 residues. CDR3 protein: CASRSHRGAGTEAFF. In DNA, the CDR3 is TGTGCCAGCAGATCCCACAGGGGTGCGGGGACTGAAGCTTTCTTT.

This clonotype was counted only a few times. This rearrangement joins TRBV12-3 or TRBV12-4 to TRBJ1-5; D uncertain. There are 14 residues in the CDR3. V was cut by 6 bases and J by 4 bases, with 13 bases left in between. CDR3 sequence reads: CASRFYGSNQPQHF. DNA for the CDR3: TGTGCCAGCAGGTTCTATGGGTCTAATCAGCCCCAGCATTTT.

The J gene is TRBJ1-2, the V gene TRBV7-8, with D hard to call. The germline V gene has CDR1 SGHVS and CDR2 FQNEAQ. V lost 4 bases, J lost 4 bases, and 16 bases lay in between. The CDR3 covers 15 residues. The CDR3 DNA follows: TGTGCCAGCAGCTCCGGGCCTATGGATTCCTATGGCTACACCTTC. Translating it yields CASSSGPMDSYGYTF.

This clonotype was picked up a small number of times. The V and J genes are TRBV9 and TRBJ1-1; D is ambiguous. This CDR3 contains 14 residues. Germline CDR1 SGDLS, CDR2 YYNGEE. V lost 4 bases, J lost 0 bases, and 10 bases lay in between. CDR3 amino acids: CASSPIDLNTEAFF. CDR3 sequence (DNA): TGTGCCAGCAGCCCAATTGACCTGAACACTGAAGCTTTCTTT.

This clonotype was counted ten times or more. CDR3 nucleotides: TGCGCCAGCAGTGAGTCGAGGGAAGGGACTAATGAAAAACTGTTTTTT. It translates to CASSESREGTNEKLFF. V and J are TRBV10-2 and TRBJ1-4; D gene unclear. Germline V lookup: CDR1 WSHSY, CDR2 SAAADI. Trimming stripped 0 bases from V and 2 bases from J, with 10 bases between. The CDR3 length is 16 residues.

The chain combines TRBV6-5 with TRBJ2-6, with TRBD2 as a possible D gene (5 bases). The CDR3 is made up of 10 amino acids. V was cut by 2 bases and J by 16 bases, with 6 bases left in between. The germline V gene has CDR1 MNHEY and CDR2 SVGAGI. CDR3 in amino acids: CASSYSGLTF. In nucleotides, the CDR3 is TGTGCCAGCAGTTACAGCGGACTGACTTTC.

The count of this clonotype is one. The CDR3 loop is CSVDGAAGNTIYF. As DNA, the CDR3 is TGCAGCGTTGATGGGGCGGCGGGGAACACCATATATTTT. The rearrangement uses TRBV29-1 and TRBJ1-3; tentatively, D is TRBD1 (5 bases). This CDR3 has 13 residues. Germline CDR1 SQVTM, CDR2 ANQGSEA. Trimming took off 3 bases at V and 7 bases at J, with 13 bases between the two ends.

Comment on this clonotype: Given a much more abundant clone one base away, this may be a read error. This chain connects TRBV2 to TRBJ1-5; no clear D. This CDR3 contains 12 residues. Trimming left V 8 bases short and J 3 bases short, with 8 bases between. Germline CDR1 is SNHLY and CDR2 is FYNNEI. In DNA, the CDR3 is TGTGCCAGCTTGGGGAACAATCAGCCCCAGCATTTT. Its protein product is CASLGNNQPQHF.

The chain carries TRBV7-2 and TRBJ1-1, with a possible D match to TRBD1 (6 bases). The germline gives CDR1 SGHTA, CDR2 FQGNSA. There are 15 residues in the CDR3. V lost 5 bases, J lost 3 bases, and 16 bases lay in between. The CDR3 DNA reads as TGTGCCAGCAGCCTCCACGAGGGGGGGGACACTGAAGCTTTCTTT. Encoded protein: CASSLHEGGDTEAFF. Using reference TRBV7-2 and TRBJ1-1 for the parts outside the CDR3, the full variable domain is GAGVSQSPSNKVTEKGKDVELRCDPISGHTALYWYRQSLGQGLEFLIYFQGNSAPDKSGLPSDRFSAERTGGSVSTLTIQRTQQEDSAVYLCASSLHEGGDTEAFFGQGTRLTVV.

This clonotype was seen only a few times. The chain links TRBV29-1 to TRBJ1-1; 9 nucleotides line up with TRBD1. This CDR3 has 13 amino acids. Germline trimming cut 8 bases from V and 1 base from J; bases unmatched to any gene: 5. The V gene's germline CDR1 is SQVTM and CDR2 ANQGSEA. This chain's CDR3 is CSPWGQGNTEAFF. For the CDR3, the DNA is TGCAGCCCCTGGGGACAGGGGAACACTGAAGCTTTCTTT.